The 22 T cell receptor beta chains below were found in one sample sequenced in a study of blood T cell repertoires in COVID-19. The protocol was immunoSEQ multiplex PCR, while the TCRdb copy is restricted to in-frame clones and leaves out a portion. The sample includes about 190,000 clones, 80% seen only once; the top ten take about 6.9%. The sequenced sample was peripheral blood. The receptor source for this set is a man aged 60-69 years with acute or convalescent COVID-19.

The V and J genes are TRBV10-3 and TRBJ1-2; 9 nucleotides match TRBD1. This CDR3 contains 14 residues. CDR1 and CDR2 (germline): ENHRY, SYGVKD. The junction had 4 bases not matched to a gene; V was cut back by 4 bases and J by 4 bases. DNA of the CDR3: TGTGCCATCAGTGCGGCGACAGGGGGCTATGGCTACACCTTC. Its protein product is CAISAATGGYGYTF.

V is TRBV10-3 and J is TRBJ2-2; TRBD2 matches at 14 bases. The CDR3 consists of 16 residues. Per the germline V gene, CDR1 is ENHRY and CDR2 is SYGVKD. Trimming at V came to 6 bases and at J to 5 bases, leaving 5 bases not matched to a gene. The CDR3 DNA follows: TGTGCCATCAGAGGGACTAGCGGGAGTGGGACCGGGGAGCTGTTTTTT. Amino acid sequence: CAIRGTSGSGTGELFF.

This chain connects TRBV28 to TRBJ2-1; 8 bases align to TRBD2. V trimming: 5 bases; J trimming: 0 bases; junction bases outside the gene matches: 6. The CDR3 covers 16 residues. In germline, CDR1 is MDHEN, CDR2 SYDVKM. The CDR3 protein is CASSPSAGVSYNEQFF. The DNA for the CDR3 is TGTGCCAGCAGTCCCTCAGCGGGGGTCTCCTACAATGAGCAGTTCTTC.

This sequence joins TRBV5-4 and TRBJ2-2, with no clear D. Germline V gene lookup returns CDR1 SGHNT and CDR2 YYREEE (reference sequence). Trimming took off 0 bases at V and 0 bases at J, with 9 bases between the two ends. This CDR3 is built from 16 residues. CDR3 bases: TGTGCCAGCAGCTTGGACTTACGCGCGAACACCGGGGAGCTGTTTTTT. Protein: CASSLDLRANTGELFF. The variable domain in full, with the rest retrieved from reference TRBV5-4 and TRBJ2-2, is ETGVTQSPTHLIKTRGQQVTLRCSSQSGHNTVSWYQQALGQGPQFIFQYYREEENGRGNFPPRFSGLQFPNYSSELNVNALELDDSALYLCASSLDLRANTGELFFGEGSRLTVL.

CDR3 loop: CASSMLATGTRGSGELFF. In nucleotides, the CDR3 is TGTGCCAGTAGTATGTTGGCCACCGGGACTAGAGGGTCAGGGGAGCTGTTTTTT. V usage is TRBV19 and J usage is TRBJ2-2, with 8 bases aligning to TRBD2. Trimming removed 3 bases from V and 8 bases from J; junction bases left unmatched: 17. The CDR3 sequence is 18 residues long. CDR1 is LNHDA and CDR2 is SQIVND in the germline V gene (reference sequence).

The chain carries TRBV12-3 or TRBV12-4 and TRBJ2-5; unclear D gene. This CDR3 comprises 10 residues. Trimming stripped 7 bases from V and 4 bases from J, with 4 bases between. CDR3 nucleotide sequence: TGTGCCAGCATGGCAGAGACCCAGTACTTC. It encodes CASMAETQYF.

The rearrangement uses TRBV14 and TRBJ2-1, with 7 bases fitting TRBD2. Trimming at V came to 3 bases and at J to 4 bases, leaving 9 bases not matched to a gene. This CDR3 comprises 16 residues. In germline, CDR1 is SGHDN, CDR2 FVKESK. In DNA form, the CDR3 reads TGTGCCAGCAGCCAGCTCGGGGGGATTACTTACAATGAGCAGTTCTTC. Its translation is CASSQLGGITYNEQFF.

The chain is built from TRBV2 and TRBJ1-1; 9 bases align to TRBD1. CDR1 SNHLY and CDR2 FYNNEI come from the germline V gene. V gave up 7 bases and J gave up 5 bases; unmatched junction bases: 5. The CDR3 length is 13 residues. The CDR3 DNA is TGTGCCAGCACCACAGGGACAGGGACTGAAGCTTTCTTT. Translating it yields CASTTGTGTEAFF. The whole variable domain, remainder taken from reference TRBV2 and TRBJ1-1, is EPEVTQTPSHQVTQMGQEVILRCVPISNHLYFYWYRQILGQKVEFLVSFYNNEISEKSEIFDDQFSVERPDGSNFTLKIRSTKLEDSAMYFCASTTGTGTEAFFGQGTRLTVV.

The chain has TRBV10-2 and TRBJ2-3; 7 bases are a match to TRBD2. Trimming removed 8 bases from V and 2 bases from J; junction bases left unmatched: 1. There are 12 residues in the CDR3. Germline-derived CDR1 and CDR2 are WSHSY and SAAADI. As DNA, the CDR3 is TGCGCCAGCGCGGGAGACACAGATACGCAGTATTTT. Amino acids: CASAGDTDTQYF.

V and J are TRBV9 and TRBJ1-2; no clear D. The CDR3 spans 15 residues. V shed 4 bases and J shed 0 bases, with 13 bases lying between them. Germline assignment: CDR1 SGDLS and CDR2 YYNGEE. CDR3 nucleotide sequence: TGTGCCAGCAGCCCGGGTGAGGGTGCTAACTATGGCTACACCTTC. As protein: CASSPGEGANYGYTF.

The chain joins TRBV7-3 to TRBJ1-1, with D tentatively TRBD1 (5 bases). The V gene lost 6 bases and the J gene lost 1 base, with 9 bases spanning the gap. The germline gives CDR1 SGHTA, CDR2 FQGTGA. This CDR3 has 13 residues. The CDR3 here is CASRFQGNTEAFF. For the CDR3, the DNA is TGTGCCAGCAGATTTCAGGGGAACACTGAAGCTTTCTTT.

The CDR3 region has the DNA TGTGCCAGCAGCGTAGGAGGAGCCGGGGCCAACGTCCTGACTTTC. Its translation is CASSVGGAGANVLTF. V is TRBV9 and J is TRBJ2-6; no firm D call. Germline assignment: CDR1 SGDLS and CDR2 YYNGEE. Deletions cut 0 bases from V and 4 bases from J, with 8 bases between. The CDR3 totals 15 residues.

This chain connects TRBV12-5 to TRBJ1-5; TRBD1 might be the D (5 bases). Germline V gene lookup returns CDR1 LGHNT and CDR2 FRNRAP. The CDR3 has 13 residues. Trimming stripped 5 bases from V and 7 bases from J, with 12 bases between. The CDR3 loop reads CASGPGLGQPQHF. The CDR3 DNA reads as TGTGCTAGTGGTCCAGGGTTAGGGCAGCCCCAGCATTTT. The variable domain in full, completed from reference TRBV12-5 and TRBJ1-5, reads DARVTQTPRHKVTEMGQEVTMRCQPILGHNTVFWYRQTMMQGLELLAYFRNRAPLDDSGMPKDRFSAEMPDATLATLKIQPSEPRDSAVYFCASGPGLGQPQHFGDGTRLSIL.

The rearrangement joins TRBV4-3 to TRBJ1-6; D remains unclear. In germline, CDR1 is LGHNA, CDR2 YSLEER. This CDR3 spans 15 amino acids. Between the trimmed V and J ends, which lost 0 bases and 8 bases, there was a span of 11 bases. CDR3 nucleotides: TGCGCCAGCAGCCAAGACCAGACTCCCTATTCACCCCTCCACTTT. This translates into CASSQDQTPYSPLHF.

The chain links TRBV6-5 to TRBJ2-7; no firm D call. Trimming removed 6 bases at V and 2 bases at J, with 17 bases between. This CDR3 has 15 amino acids. Per germline, CDR1 MNHEY and CDR2 SVGAGI. This CDR3 reads CASSPFVAKPYEQYF. CDR3 bases: TGTGCCAGCAGCCCATTTGTAGCCAAGCCCTACGAGCAGTACTTC.

This chain links TRBV19 with TRBJ2-7, with D possibly TRBD2 on 6 matching bases. The CDR3 sequence is 12 residues long. The germline V gene has CDR1 LNHDA and CDR2 SQIVND (reference sequence). The V gene lost 3 bases and the J gene lost 6 bases, with 9 bases spanning the gap. The CDR3 nucleotides are TGTGCCAGTAGTATGGGGGGATTCGAGCAGTACTTC. Residues: CASSMGGFEQYF.

The rearrangement joins TRBV6-1 to TRBJ1-6; D might be TRBD1 (6 bases). Trimming took 2 bases from V and 5 from J, leaving 10 bases between them. CDR1 is MNHNS and CDR2 is SASEGT in the germline V gene. The CDR3 runs 15 residues. CDR3 region: CASSERGGHNSPLHF. The CDR3 nucleotides are TGTGCCAGCAGTGAAAGGGGGGGACATAATTCACCCCTCCACTTT.

A remark on this clone: Other nucleotide sequences in the sample specify the same CDR3. In nucleotides, the CDR3 is TGTGCCAGCAGTTACTCGAGGGGAGGAGGAGAGACCCAGTACTTC. Amino acid sequence: CASSYSRGGGETQYF. The chain has TRBV6-6 and TRBJ2-5, with D possibly being TRBD2 (6 bases). V shed 0 bases and J shed 4 bases, with 12 bases lying between them. Germline values: CDR1 MNHNY, CDR2 SVGAGI (reference sequence). The CDR3 consists of 15 residues.

The chain couples TRBV19 to TRBJ2-7, with 9 bases aligning to TRBD1. Unmatched junction bases numbered 4, after V lost 2 bases and J lost 2 bases. The CDR3 contains 15 residues. Germline V gives CDR1 LNHDA, CDR2 SQIVND (reference sequence). DNA of the CDR3: TGTGCCAGTAGTATAACCGGGACAGGGACCTACGAGCAGTACTTC. Its protein is CASSITGTGTYEQYF.

This clone was seen just once. Here the CDR3 reads CASSPHSSPYEQYF. The CDR3, as DNA: TGTGCCAGCAGCCCACACAGTTCGCCCTACGAGCAGTACTTC. The chain links TRBV3-1 (or the pseudogene TRBV3-2) to TRBJ2-7; D is uncertain. Germline CDR1 and CDR2: LGHDT and YNNKEL (reference sequence). V was clipped by 4 bases and J by 2 bases, with 12 bases between them. This CDR3 has 14 amino acids.

In its sample, this clone was seen a few times. The chain recombines TRBV5-6 with TRBJ1-2; 8 bases agree with TRBD1. Germline CDR1 reads SGHDT; CDR2 reads YYEEEE. CDR3 size: 14 residues. V lost 2 bases, J lost 3 bases, and 3 bases stayed unmatched. This CDR3 is CASSFDRGDYGYTF. The CDR3 region has the DNA TGTGCCAGCAGCTTTGACAGGGGAGACTATGGCTACACCTTC.

This clone was picked up one time. This chain joins TRBV6-5 and TRBJ1-2, with 7 bases lining up with TRBD1. V lost 2 bases to trimming and J lost 5 bases; unmatched junction nucleotides: 8. CDR1 and CDR2 from the germline V gene are MNHEY and SVGAGI. The CDR3 contains 15 residues. The chain's CDR3 is CASSYTGQAGYGYTF. As DNA, the CDR3 is TGTGCCAGCAGTTACACCGGACAGGCAGGGTATGGCTACACCTTC.